A single sample gave rise to the 9 T cell receptor beta chains below, sequenced in a study of response to subunit inactivated influenza vaccine. MiXCR was run by TCRdb on the RT-PCR reads, yielding one entry per CDR3 protein. The top ten clones hold about a tenth of a sample with more than 550,000 distinct CDR3 sequences, about 11% of them seen once. The sequenced sample was PBMCs from blood, obtained on the day of vaccination. The receptors originated from a man in his fifties who received an inactivated influenza vaccine.

This clonotype was seen a handful of times. The V gene is TRBV28, the J gene TRBJ2-7, with TRBD1 as a possible D gene (6 bases). Trimming took 5 bases from V and 4 from J, leaving 15 bases between them. The germline V gene encodes CDR1 MDHEN and CDR2 SYDVKM. The CDR3 sequence is 14 residues long. Here the CDR3 reads CASSHGTWSYEQYF. The CDR3 DNA reads TGTGCCAGCAGTCACGGGACATGGAGTTACGAGCAGTACTTC.

This clonotype was recorded at least ten times. The CDR3 spells CASSYEGWGSYNEQFF. For the CDR3, the DNA is TGTGCCAGCAGTTACGAGGGATGGGGCTCCTACAATGAGCAGTTCTTC. This sequence joins TRBV6-5 and TRBJ2-1; D is possibly TRBD2 (5 bases). V gave up 2 bases and J gave up 0 bases, with 11 bases separating them. The CDR3 totals 16 residues. The germline gives CDR1 MNHEY, CDR2 SVGAGI.

There are a few counts of this clonotype. The V gene is TRBV3-1, the J gene TRBJ2-1, with 14 bases fitting TRBD2. The germline V gene has CDR1 LGHDT and CDR2 YNNKEL (reference sequence). The V and J ends lost 1 base and 7 bases, in that order; junction bases with no gene match: 6. CDR3 size: 17 residues. The DNA for the CDR3 is TGTGCCAGCAGCCAAGGGAGGGGACTAGCGGGAGAAAATGAGCAGTTCTTC. Its protein is CASSQGRGLAGENEQFF.

This clonotype turned up a few times. The chain joins TRBV20-1 to TRBJ2-7; TRBD1 matches 12 bases. The CDR3 runs 15 residues. Germline CDR1 reads DFQATT; CDR2 reads SNEGSKA (reference sequence). With V trimmed by 2 bases and J by 5 bases, 7 bases remained unmatched. The DNA for the CDR3 is TGCAGTGCTAGACCACCGGGACAGGGGGCAGACGAGCAGTACTTC. It encodes CSARPPGQGADEQYF.

This clonotype was seen a few times. The rearrangement uses TRBV7-8 and TRBJ2-1, with D maybe TRBD2 (5 bases). CDR3 length: 13 amino acids. The V end lost 8 bases, the J end lost 12 bases, and 20 bases lay between the germline ends. Germline V gene sequence: CDR1 SGHVS, CDR2 FQNEAQ. The CDR3 region has the DNA TGTGCCAGCTGTCCCGGGGAAGCGTCACGGCAGTTCTTC. Its translation is CASCPGEASRQFF.

This clonotype was counted many times. The J gene is TRBJ2-3, the V gene TRBV5-1; maybe TRBD1 (5 bases). The CDR3 is 15 residues long. V was cut by 3 bases and J by 2 bases, with 13 bases left in between. The germline V gene encodes CDR1 SGHRS and CDR2 YFSETQ. The CDR3 DNA reads TGCGCCAGCAGCTCCGGACACCGTGACACAGATACGCAGTATTTT. This translates into CASSSGHRDTDTQYF.

This clonotype was counted between two and nine times. The rearrangement links TRBV5-5 to TRBJ2-5; 8 bases line up with TRBD1. Germline V gene sequence: CDR1 SGHKS, CDR2 YYEKEE (reference sequence). The CDR3 has 14 residues. The V segment lost 1 base and the J segment 7 bases; nucleotides outside the gene matches: 6. This CDR3 reads CASSLLEGQATQYF. As DNA, the CDR3 is TGTGCCAGCAGCTTGTTGGAGGGACAGGCGACCCAGTACTTC.

The chain is built from TRBV3-1 and TRBJ2-7, with 10 bases identical to TRBD2. The CDR3 contains 19 residues. Looked up from germline, CDR1 is LGHDT and CDR2 is YNNKEL (reference sequence). Losses at the gene ends were 0 bases for V and 0 bases for J; bases not matched to a gene: 11. As DNA, the CDR3 is TGTGCCAGCAGCCAAGATTCGGGACACCCTAGCGGGAGCTCCTACGAGCAGTACTTC. Translation gives CASSQDSGHPSGSSYEQYF.

This clonotype was counted a few times. The rearrangement links TRBV4-1 to TRBJ2-2; D uncertain. Germline V gene data show CDR1 as MGHRA and CDR2 as YSYEKL. The length of the CDR3 is 17 residues. V gave up 2 bases and J gave up 0 bases, with 13 bases separating them. The CDR3 bases are TGCGCCAGCAGCCAAATCATTATCCCAGCGAACACCGGGGAGCTGTTTTTT. Translation: CASSQIIIPANTGELFF.